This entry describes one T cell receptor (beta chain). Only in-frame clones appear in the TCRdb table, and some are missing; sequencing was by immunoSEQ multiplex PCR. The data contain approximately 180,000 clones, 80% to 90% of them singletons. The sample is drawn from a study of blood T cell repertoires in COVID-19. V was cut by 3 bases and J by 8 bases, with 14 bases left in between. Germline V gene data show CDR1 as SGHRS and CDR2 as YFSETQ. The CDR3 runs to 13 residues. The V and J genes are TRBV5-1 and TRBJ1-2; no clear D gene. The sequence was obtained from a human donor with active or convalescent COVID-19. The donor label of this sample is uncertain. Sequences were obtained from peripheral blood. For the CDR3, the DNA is TGCGCCAGCAGCTCCCCTCCCGGTCGGGGCTACACCTTC. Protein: CASSSPPGRGYTF.